The entry that follows covers one T cell receptor beta chain sequence. The table lists this clonotype with a few counts. Its antigen is currently not known. Base qualities are not recorded, but no much larger clone differs from it by a single base. The sample originates from a study of molecular identifiers for immune sequencing clone quantification listed by TCRdb under 2018. Study-wide context: For a replicate experiment, RNA from 20,000 or 100,000 naive CD8 T cells was divided into five aliquots, of which four were sequenced. The study was a methods study using CD8 T cells to benchmark molecular-identifier clustering-based TCR repertoire sequencing (MIDCIRS) and TCR RNA copy counting.

The library was obtained by PCR. The reads were generated on a NextSeq 500. Bulk TCR libraries were prepared as previously described, using TCR primers listed in Table S5. Total RNA was purified with the Qiagen AllPrep DNA/RNA kit. Before analysis, reads from multiple sequencing runs of one library were combined. In the original analysis: Reads were retained only if an exact TCR constant sequence was present, and the retained reads were trimmed to 150 nt and grouped according to their 12-nt molecular barcodes. Reads within each barcode group were sub-clustered using a 15% Levenshtein threshold, and quality-weighted consensus sequences were constructed for each RNA molecule. Non-functional sequences were excluded, and lower-count sequences lying one edit away from another sequence were also excluded. On the basis of fitting two negative binomial distributions, barcode sub-clusters with fewer than 20% of the maximum read count were discarded. The raw public data were reprocessed by TCRdb itself: fastp quality trimming at Q25, MiXCR clonotype calling, in-frame beta chains only. Here each entry gathers all rows of one CDR3 protein and keeps the most common genes and DNA. The V and J calls shown here were made by TCRdb, not taken from the authors' results. The table for this sample lists about 630,000 distinct CDR3 sequences; over 25% of them were counted only once. Of the sample, 0.7% to 0.95% is held by the ten largest clones.

Libraries of naive CD8 T cells were generated from around 20,000 to 1,000,000 sorted cells, with 10%, 30% or 50% of the purified RNA used. Naive CD8 T cells were FACS-sorted as CD8+CD4-CCR7+CD45RA+ on a BD FACSAria II into RLT Plus buffer. To test detection sensitivity, Jurkat RNA equivalent to more than 9 TCR copies was spiked into samples of roughly 20,000-1,000,000 naive CD8 T cells. Enrichment of CD8 T cells was done with RosetteSep CD8+ T Cell Enrichment Cocktail plus Ficoll-Paque, and ACK red cell lysis came afterward. Points the paper makes about the study in general: A single cell's worth of spiked-in Jurkat TCR RNA was reported detectable even among under 1.3 million naive CD8 T cells. In CMV-specific effector cells, clones with more than 20 RNA copies contained over 99% of molecules, whereas in naive cells such clones contained under 1% of molecules. Modeling estimated about 3.3 recovered TCR RNA copies per cell, compared with about 10 by digital PCR, which implies around 30% capture efficiency. Highly expanded clone sizes could be underestimated because identical TCR molecules may share a barcode. Spiked-in Jurkat TCR RNA (around nine copies' worth), which is not part of the donor repertoire, was contained in the naive libraries. When barcode sub-clustering was left out, chimeric consensus sequences inflated TCR diversity, with chimeras reaching as high as 47%.

This TCR came from a human donor in good health. Some libraries in this study had Jurkat cell RNA spiked in. Sequencing input: naive CD8+ T cells from blood, with Jurkat cell RNA spiked in. This sample's cell subset or site label indicates: FACS-sorted CD8+CD4-CCR7+CD45RA+ naive T cells.

CDR3 sequence: CASSGRDPTAAGANVLTF. The nucleotide sequence reads TGTGCCAGCAGTGGACGAGATCCCACGGCCGCTGGGGCCAACGTCCTGACTTTC. The V gene is TRBV25-1 and the J gene is TRBJ2-6, with the D gene too uncertain to name. The CDR3 covers 18 residues, taking in both the cysteine and the phenylalanine. Only the CDR3 part of the read is kept: 54 bases, read in frame from the first base. Based on the germline V gene, the CDR1 and CDR2 sequences are MGHDK and SYGVNS. V loses 4 bases of germline sequence and J loses 2 bases, and the interval between the two ends is 18 bases.